The text below deals with one T cell receptor beta chain. Antigen: not known. The data are from a study of memory B cells and T cells in multiple sclerosis. Overall study results and limits: Shared clonotype counts depended on differing compartment clone-set sizes and were normalized.

Produced via immunoSEQ multiplex PCR; TCRdb's table is partial and in-frame only. The data hold about 7,600 clones, with around 58% observed a single time. The CDR3 extends over 13 amino acids. V dropped 4 bases and J dropped 4; count of bases not matched to a gene: 2. The germline CDR1 and CDR2 sequences are SGHRS and YFSETQ. The source of this sequence is a human donor with multiple sclerosis. What was sequenced was memory (CD45RO+) CD8+ T cells from blood. The gene calls are TRBV5-1 and TRBJ2-7; 10 nucleotides align to TRBD2. The CDR3: CASSPTSGYEQYF. CDR3 nucleotide sequence: TGCGCCAGCAGCCCGACTAGCGGGTACGAGCAGTACTTC.